Described below is a single TCR beta chain sequence and its context. Its antigen has not been determined. No qualities accompany the bases; no much larger clone lies one base away. The immunoSEQ Assay, a bias-controlled multiplex PCR, was used to amplify TCRbeta CDR3 regions from genomic DNA. The study's own analysis went as follows. Within the assay, amplification of reference gene primers was used to estimate how many nucleated cells each sample contained. Sequence reads were collapsed and filtered to measure the absolute abundance of every unique TCRbeta CDR3 rearrangement. For each sample, productive Simpson clonality was calculated as the square root of Simpson's diversity index across productive rearrangements. TCRdb took over this immuneACCESS table, retaining in-frame rearrangements with V and J assigned. Such tables are incomplete; in checked studies, under half of the missing clones stem from an unresolved V gene, and the remainder is unexplained. V, J and clone size derive from that table, while D and trimming were established from the DNA sequence. Across this sample there are roughly 35,000 clones, with more than 75% seen only once. Of the sample, approximately 29% is held by the ten largest clones.

For CDR1 and CDR2, the germline V gene lists SGHDN and FVKESK. V is shortened by 4 bases, J by 2 bases, and the region joining them spans 14 bases. The CDR3 runs 15 residues from the cysteine to the phenylalanine. Of the read, only the CDR3 DNA is kept; its 45 bases are in frame from base 1. The data originate from a study of blood T cell repertoires in COVID-19 (dated by TCRdb to 2019 to 2021). For the study in its entirety: Samples from collaborators originated in the United States, Italy and Spain and spanned both the acute and convalescent phases of COVID-19. The prospective study material was composed of cDNA or gDNA derived from T cells, B-cell-depleted T cells, or PBMCs. Subjects who had been exposed to COVID-19, were actively infected with it, or had recovered from it provided the deeply sampled blood TCRbeta repertoires that made up the dataset. The repertoires were released in a freely available public database intended as a resource for research on the immune response to SARS-CoV-2. Samples came from the ongoing ImmuneRACE study (first 160 participants) plus 1,254 subjects from 6 global collaborators. Nearly every sample came with metadata listing a de-identified subject ID, COVID-19 status, age in years and sex. Where HLA class I and class II types were available, the types were taken from metadata supplied by the sample provider, not from assay-based typing. Overall study outcomes, separate from this receptor: The amount of clinical and demographic metadata varied by source and participant and was provided uncurated.

The collaborating institutions used their own protocols to collect whole blood in K2EDTA tubes. For TCRbeta analysis, collaborators shipped samples in one of three forms: frozen whole blood, isolated PBMCs, or DNA extracted from either of those sample types. The chain uses TRBV14 and TRBJ2-5, with TRBD2 as a weak D call on 5 bases. Material: peripheral blood. This sequence originates from a man at least 80 years old with acute or convalescent COVID-19. The CDR3 is CASSRFSGVQETQYF. The DNA sequence is TGTGCCAGCAGCCGATTTTCCGGGGTACAAGAGACCCAGTACTTC. Full variable domain (CDR3 extended with the reference TRBV14 and TRBJ2-5 proteins): EAGVTQFPSHSVIEKGQTVTLRCDPISGHDNLYWYRRVMGKEIKFLLHFVKESKQDESGMPNNRFLAERTGGTYSTLKVQPAELEDSGVYFCASSRFSGVQETQYFGPGTRLLVL.